The 28 T cell receptor beta chains in this list originate from one sample, sequenced in a study of cytomegalovirus exposure and HLA in healthy donors. PCR primers comprised 60 Vbeta and 13 Jbeta primers. Measured with immunoSEQ multiplex PCR; TCRdb has only the in-frame clones, and not every one. The top ten clones hold 0.85% to 1% of a sample with about 160,000 clones, about 80% of them seen once. The sample consisted of PBMCs. The source of these receptors is a woman aged 50 to 65 in good health and CMV-seropositive.

The rearrangement links TRBV28 to TRBJ2-1; 12 positions match TRBD2. Per the germline V gene, CDR1 is MDHEN and CDR2 is SYDVKM. The CDR3 covers 16 residues. The V segment lost 5 bases and the J segment 4 bases; nucleotides outside the gene matches: 6. CDR3 protein: CASSPTSGGPYNEQFF. CDR3 nucleotides: TGTGCCAGCAGTCCCACTAGCGGGGGGCCGTACAATGAGCAGTTCTTC.

Regarding this clone: At one of its ends the junction is not consistent with the germline gene, which may arise from a read error. The CDR3 bases are TGTGCTAGCAGCGTCGGACAGGGTGCCGAGCAGTACTTC. This gives the protein CASSVGQGAEQYF. The V gene is TRBV7-7, the J gene TRBJ2-7; TRBD1 agrees at 8 bases. In germline, CDR1 is SSHAT, CDR2 FNYEAQ (reference sequence). The CDR3 is 13 residues long. The complete variable domain, with remaining parts taken from reference TRBV7-7 and TRBJ2-7, reads GAGVSQSPRYKVTKRGQDVTLRCDPISSHATLYWYQQALGQGPEFLTYFNYEAQPDKSGLPSDRFSAERPEGSISTLTIQRTEQRDSAMYRCASSVGQGAEQYFGPGTRLTVT.

V and J are TRBV18 and TRBJ1-2; no reliable D call. The germline V gene has CDR1 KGHSH and CDR2 LQKENI. This CDR3 spans 13 amino acids. V was pared by 6 bases and J by 4 bases, with 12 bases between. The CDR3 reads CASSHGRSYGYTF. CDR3 bases: TGTGCCAGCTCCCACGGGAGGAGCTATGGCTACACCTTC.

This chain links TRBV7-8 with TRBJ1-5; D not resolved. Trimming took off 1 base at V and 2 bases at J, with 15 bases between the two ends. Germline CDR1 SGHVS, CDR2 FQNEAQ. This CDR3 has 17 residues. CDR3 sequence reads: CASSLGYGFEGNQPQHF. The CDR3 DNA sequence: TGTGCCAGCAGCTTAGGTTATGGGTTTGAGGGCAATCAGCCCCAGCATTTT.

This chain joins TRBV27 and TRBJ2-7, with D possibly TRBD1 on 5 matching bases. The CDR3 runs to 13 residues. V was clipped by 7 bases and J by 6 bases, with 16 bases between them. Per the germline V gene, CDR1 is MNHEY and CDR2 is SMNVEV (reference sequence). The CDR3 loop reads CASNSQGLGEQYF. CDR3 DNA sequence: TGTGCCAGCAACTCCCAGGGTCTCGGCGAGCAGTACTTC.

This chain links TRBV11-2 with TRBJ1-2; no clear D gene. The germline V gene encodes CDR1 SGHAT and CDR2 FQNNGV. The CDR3 totals 13 residues. Trimming left V 5 bases short and J 4 bases short, with 11 bases between. CDR3 loop: CASSRDRGYGYTF. The DNA for the CDR3 is TGTGCCAGCAGCCGCGACCGAGGCTATGGCTACACCTTC.

The V gene is TRBV5-6, the J gene TRBJ1-5; D is unclear. The CDR3 is made up of 15 amino acids. Germline V gene lookup returns CDR1 SGHDT and CDR2 YYEEEE. Between the trimmed V and J ends, which lost 6 bases and 2 bases, there was a span of 15 bases. The CDR3 coding sequence is TGTGCCAGCAACAGAGGGCGAGGCGGCAATCAGCCCCAGCATTTT. Protein: CASNRGRGGNQPQHF.

The rearrangement links TRBV2 to TRBJ2-3; 7 nucleotides match TRBD2. This CDR3 is built from 15 residues. CDR1 SNHLY and CDR2 FYNNEI come from the germline V gene. The ends lost 7 bases at V and 6 bases at J; junction bases unmatched: 13. The CDR3 nucleotides are TGTGCCAGCAAACTGGGGGGGTCGCTCTCGGATACGCAGTATTTT. Translating it yields CASKLGGSLSDTQYF.

V and J are TRBV10-2 and TRBJ1-1; 7 bases agree with TRBD1. V shed 5 bases and J 8 bases; nucleotides not matched to a gene: 11. The CDR3 loop spans 14 amino acids. The germline gives CDR1 WSHSY, CDR2 SAAADI. In DNA form, the CDR3 reads TGCGCCAGCAGTTTCGGGACAGACATAGGAGAAGCTTTCTTT. Its translation: CASSFGTDIGEAFF.

This sequence joins TRBV2 and TRBJ2-7, with 11 nucleotides matching TRBD2. Germline values: CDR1 SNHLY, CDR2 FYNNEI. J gave up 3 bases and V 4 bases, and 5 bases lay outside the gene matches. This CDR3 is 15 amino acids long. CDR3 sequence reads: CASSALAGAYYEQYF. The CDR3 DNA is TGTGCCAGCAGTGCACTAGCGGGGGCATACTACGAGCAGTACTTC.

The rearrangement uses TRBV18 and TRBJ1-2, with TRBD1 identical over 8 bases. The CDR3 has 14 amino acids. Germline V gene data show CDR1 as KGHSH and CDR2 as LQKENI. V was clipped by 2 bases and J by 7 bases; unmatched bases: 6. For the CDR3, the DNA is TGTGCCAGCTCACCAAGACAGGGGAATCTTGGCTACACCTTC. As protein: CASSPRQGNLGYTF.

The CDR3: CASSERPLQGNQPQHF. DNA of the CDR3: TGTGCCAGCAGCGAAAGGCCTTTGCAGGGCAATCAGCCCCAGCATTTT. The chain combines TRBV6-1 with TRBJ1-5; D remains ambiguous. This CDR3 comprises 16 residues. CDR1 and CDR2 from the germline V gene are MNHNS and SASEGT. Trimming stripped 6 bases from V and 2 bases from J, with 17 bases between.

The rearrangement uses TRBV4-1 and TRBJ2-1; TRBD2 matches 7 bases. The CDR3 has 15 amino acids. CDR1 is MGHRA, CDR2 YSYEKL, per germline. V shed 0 bases, J shed 2 bases, and the junction held 1 base outside the gene matches. CDR3 nucleotides: TGCGCCAGCAGCCAAGAGCGGGAGCCCTACAATGAGCAGTTCTTC. This codes for CASSQEREPYNEQFF.

The chain uses TRBV2 and TRBJ1-1, with D possibly TRBD1 on 6 matching bases. The CDR3 contains 13 residues. V dropped 8 bases and J dropped 0 bases, with 10 bases sitting between them. CDR1 is SNHLY, CDR2 FYNNEI, per germline. CDR3 DNA: TGTGCCAGCCGACAGGAGATGAACACTGAAGCTTTCTTT. It is translated as CASRQEMNTEAFF.

The chain couples TRBV2 to TRBJ2-7; D is perhaps TRBD2 (5 bases). The germline V and J ends were trimmed by 1 base and 2 bases, with 9 bases remaining between them. This CDR3 contains 14 residues. Germline CDR1 and CDR2: SNHLY and FYNNEI. CDR3 in DNA: TGTGCCAGCAGTGAAGTCTTTAGCGCCTACGAGCAGTACTTC. This codes for CASSEVFSAYEQYF. The full variable domain, completed using reference TRBV2 and TRBJ2-7, is EPEVTQTPSHQVTQMGQEVILRCVPISNHLYFYWYRQILGQKVEFLVSFYNNEISEKSEIFDDQFSVERPDGSNFTLKIRSTKLEDSAMYFCASSEVFSAYEQYFGPGTRLTVT.

The chain links TRBV13 to TRBJ2-3; no clear D gene. Germline-derived CDR1 and CDR2 are PRHDT and FYEKMQ (reference sequence). CDR3 size: 13 residues. Trimming left V 5 bases short and J 6 bases short, with 12 bases between. The CDR3 region is CASSRRPKDTQYF. The CDR3 DNA follows: TGTGCCAGCAGCCGCCGTCCTAAGGATACGCAGTATTTT.

The chain has TRBV19 and TRBJ2-7, with D perhaps TRBD1 (5 bases). Trimming pared 5 bases from V and 0 bases from J, leaving 11 bases between. The CDR3 loop spans 14 amino acids. Germline values: CDR1 LNHDA, CDR2 SQIVND (reference sequence). CDR3 DNA: TGTGCCAGTAGTCCCAGGACAACCTCCTACGAGCAGTACTTC. Its translation: CASSPRTTSYEQYF.

The chain has TRBV21-1 and TRBJ1-5; the table names TRBD1, a call not compared with the DNA. TRBV21-1 is given as a pseudogene. The CDR3 runs 15 residues. The CDR3 nucleotides are TGTGCCAGCAGCAAAGACACAGGGGGCAATCAGCCCCAGCATTTT. Translation gives CASSKDTGGNQPQHF.

The V and J genes are TRBV12-5 and TRBJ1-1; D not resolved. Germline V gene lookup returns CDR1 LGHNT and CDR2 FRNRAP. The V and J ends lost 6 bases and 6 bases respectively, with 17 bases between them. The CDR3 is 14 residues long. CDR3 in DNA: TGTGCTAGTGGGGCCCTCGGCAGGATAGCTGAAGCTTTCTTT. Residues: CASGALGRIAEAFF. Together with reference TRBV12-5 and TRBJ1-1, the CDR3 gives the full variable domain: DARVTQTPRHKVTEMGQEVTMRCQPILGHNTVFWYRQTMMQGLELLAYFRNRAPLDDSGMPKDRFSAEMPDATLATLKIQPSEPRDSAVYFCASGALGRIAEAFFGQGTRLTVV.

This sequence joins TRBV6-4 and TRBJ2-7, with 8 bases that match TRBD1. The CDR3 covers 19 residues. Germline CDR1 MRHNA, CDR2 SNTAGT. V trimming: 5 bases; J trimming: 0 bases; junction bases outside the gene matches: 18. Here the CDR3 DNA reads TGTGCCAGCAGTCTAATACAGGGGGTAACCCCTCTGCCCTCCTACGAGCAGTACTTC. Its translation is CASSLIQGVTPLPSYEQYF.

The rearrangement links TRBV6-1 to TRBJ2-7, with TRBD2 matching over 9 bases. After removal of 5 bases from V and 2 bases from J, the junction contained 4 bases not matched to a gene. Per germline, CDR1 MNHNS and CDR2 SASEGT. The CDR3 has 14 residues. The CDR3 here is CASSTSSGTYEQYF. The CDR3 DNA is TGTGCCAGCAGTACCTCTAGCGGGACCTACGAGCAGTACTTC.

The J gene is TRBJ2-4, the V gene TRBV21-1; the table's D call, TRBD1, has no DNA check behind it. TRBV21-1 is recorded as a pseudogene. The CDR3 runs 17 residues. The CDR3 protein is CASSKSHSGTAKNIQYF. The CDR3 DNA follows: TGTGCCAGCAGCAAGTCACACTCCGGGACAGCTAAAAACATTCAGTACTTC.

This chain joins TRBV5-1 and TRBJ1-6, with TRBD1 identical over 9 bases. Germline lookup yields CDR1 SGHRS and CDR2 YFSETQ. Trimming removed 4 bases from V and 10 bases from J; junction bases left unmatched: 9. The CDR3 length is 15 residues. The CDR3 nucleotides are TGCGCCAGCAGCCCGGGACAGGGCGGCGGGTCACCCCTCCACTTT. Protein sequence: CASSPGQGGGSPLHF.

V and J are TRBV18 and TRBJ2-7, with a tentative D call TRBD1 (5 bases). V lost 4 bases and J lost 10, with 17 bases in between. The CDR3 spans 13 residues. Germline V gene lookup returns CDR1 KGHSH and CDR2 LQKENI. The CDR3 region is CASSRTDAQGQYF. The CDR3 DNA reads as TGTGCCAGCTCACGTACGGACGCCCAGGGTCAGTACTTC.

The rearrangement joins TRBV4-1 to TRBJ2-7; 12 nucleotides agree with TRBD1. Per the germline V gene, CDR1 is MGHRA and CDR2 is YSYEKL. The ends lost 4 bases at V and 6 bases at J; junction bases unmatched: 7. The CDR3 is 15 residues long. CDR3 protein: CASSPRDRGLLEQYF. CDR3 DNA: TGCGCCAGCAGCCCCCGGGACAGGGGGCTACTCGAGCAGTACTTC.

The DNA for the CDR3 is TGTGCCAGCAGCAAACTGCACGGGACAGGGCCCTCGCGTTCACCCCTCCACTTT. Translating gives CASSKLHGTGPSRSPLHF. V is TRBV5-6 and J is TRBJ1-6; TRBD1 matches at 9 bases. The CDR3 length is 18 residues. V shed 4 bases and J 9 bases; nucleotides not matched to a gene: 17. Germline CDR1 and CDR2: SGHDT and YYEEEE. The whole variable domain, filled in from reference TRBV5-6 and TRBJ1-6, reads DAGVTQSPTHLIKTRGQQVTLRCSPKSGHDTVSWYQQALGQGPQFIFQYYEEEERQRGNFPDRFSGHQFPNYSSELNVNALLLGDSALYLCASSKLHGTGPSRSPLHFGNGTRLTVT.

This rearrangement joins TRBV5-6 to TRBJ2-2, with D tentatively TRBD2 (6 bases). Germline V gives CDR1 SGHDT, CDR2 YYEEEE. The CDR3 totals 15 residues. Trimming took 1 base from V and 4 from J, leaving 11 bases between them. The CDR3 region has the DNA TGTGCCAGCAGCTTGTTCGGGGGTGGCACCGGGGAGCTGTTTTTT. It yields the protein CASSLFGGGTGELFF.

The chain combines TRBV2 with TRBJ2-1; unclear D gene. Germline V gene lookup returns CDR1 SNHLY and CDR2 FYNNEI. The CDR3 contains 12 residues. Deletions cut 5 bases from V and 5 bases from J, with 7 bases between. The CDR3 protein is CASSPSHNEQFF. The CDR3 DNA reads as TGTGCCAGCAGTCCTAGTCACAATGAGCAGTTCTTC.